Listed below are T cell receptor beta chains from one sample, sequenced in a study of blood T cells in healthy people across ages. TCRdb used MiXCR to reprocess the 5' RACE reads, holding one entry per CDR3 protein. The table includes approximately 900,000 distinct CDR3 sequences, almost 30% detected once. The sample was also linked to a second study, of T cells of mothers and their children.

The sample taken for sequencing was blood. These receptors came from a woman between 40 and 55 years old in good health. Each CDR3 is given with its conserved first and last residue. The D gene is left open where the match is weak. Clone sizes are given selectively: once, few, many, or a class where the clone is expanded.

J gene,D gene,V gene,clone size,CDR3 protein,CDR3 DNA
TRBJ2-5,TRBD1,TRBV28,many,CASRIQGVRETQYF,TGTGCCAGCAGGATACAGGGGGTCCGGGAGACCCAGTACTTC
TRBJ1-1,TRBD1,TRBV7-9,-,CASSTRTGMNTEAFF,TGTGCCAGCAGCACCCGGACAGGAATGAACACTGAAGCTTTCTTT
TRBJ2-1,-,TRBV12-3/TRBV12-4,many,CASSSLLGDEQFF,TGTGCCAGCAGTTCGCTGCTGGGGGATGAGCAGTTCTTC
TRBJ1-3,TRBD1,TRBV12-3/TRBV12-4,-,CASSRQGLGNTIYF,TGTGCCAGCAGTCGACAGGGGCTTGGAAACACCATATATTTT
TRBJ2-7,-,TRBV20-1,-,CSAGQAAEALNEQYF,TGCAGCGCTGGGCAGGCAGCCGAAGCCCTCAATGAGCAGTACTTC
TRBJ1-1,TRBD1,TRBV7-9,-,CASSSGTGSGSTEAFF,TGTGCCAGCAGTTCCGGGACAGGGTCGGGATCTACTGAAGCTTTCTTT
TRBJ1-4,-,TRBV24-1,few,CATSDSGLPGLFF,TGTGCCACCAGTGATTCCGGTCTTCCAGGACTGTTTTTT
TRBJ1-1,-,TRBV11-1,few,CASSPYRSEAFF,TGTGCCAGCAGCCCCTATAGGTCTGAAGCTTTCTTT
TRBJ2-3,TRBD1,TRBV24-1,-,CATSDTQGAMTDTQYF,TGTGCCACCAGTGATACCCAGGGGGCGATGACAGATACGCAGTATTTT
TRBJ2-7,TRBD1,TRBV6-2/TRBV6-3,few,CASRKTGQSTYEQYF,TGTGCCAGCAGAAAAACGGGACAGAGCACCTACGAGCAGTACTTC
TRBJ1-5,-,TRBV7-8,-,CASSFLDPSSQPQHF,TGCGCCAGCAGCTTCCTGGACCCATCATCTCAGCCCCAGCATTTT
TRBJ1-4,-,TRBV15,few,CATSRQPLNEKLFF,TGTGCCACCAGCAGACAACCATTAAATGAAAAACTGTTTTTT
TRBJ1-4,-,TRBV7-2,few,CASSPGDVTNEKRFF,TGTGCCAGCAGCCCGGGGGACGTAACTAATGAAAAACGGTTTTTT
TRBJ1-4,-,TRBV6-6,-,CASTPRGVGEKLFF,TGTGCCAGCACCCCTAGGGGGGTAGGTGAAAAACTGTTTTTT
TRBJ1-2,-,TRBV10-1,once,CASRECLGKGGGGYTF,TGCGCCAGCAGGGAATGCCTTGGGAAAGGAGGAGGCGGCTACACCTTC
TRBJ2-1,-,TRBV20-1,-,CSAPRPRQGGTAGEQFF,TGCAGTGCGCCACGCCCCCGACAGGGAGGTACAGCAGGTGAGCAGTTCTTC
TRBJ2-1,-,TRBV28,-,CASSLIQGSGDYYNEQFF,TGTGCCAGCAGTCTAATACAGGGCTCGGGGGACTACTACAATGAGCAGTTCTTC
TRBJ1-1,TRBD1,TRBV5-1,-,CASSLEGAPGTEAFF,TGCGCCAGCAGCTTGGAGGGGGCGCCGGGCACTGAAGCTTTCTTT
TRBJ2-7,TRBD1,TRBV3-1,-,CASRLEKQGGHEQYF,TGTGCCAGCAGACTTGAAAAACAGGGGGGCCACGAGCAGTACTTC
TRBJ2-4,-,TRBV30,-,CAWSGTGKWLQYF,TGTGCCTGGAGTGGCACAGGGAAATGGCTTCAGTACTTC
TRBJ1-2,TRBD1,TRBV5-1,-,CASSLTGRSSWGGYTF,TGCGCCAGCAGTTTGACAGGGAGGTCATCATGGGGTGGCTACACCTTC
TRBJ2-5,-,TRBV7-3,-,CASNSLPQETQYF,TGTGCCAGCAACTCCCTACCTCAAGAGACCCAGTACTTC
TRBJ2-1,TRBD2,TRBV12-3/TRBV12-4,few,CASSSLRGTSGGRLYNEQFF,TGTGCCAGCAGTTCACTTAGAGGGACTAGCGGGGGAAGACTCTACAATGAGCAGTTCTTC
TRBJ2-7,-,TRBV28,-,CASSLDLNGQYF,TGTGCCAGCAGTCTGGACCTCAACGGGCAGTACTTC
TRBJ2-6,-,TRBV4-1,-,CASSQRGFASGANVLTF,TGCGCCAGCAGCCAACGGGGTTTCGCTTCGGGGGCCAACGTCCTGACTTTC
TRBJ1-6,-,TRBV9,-,CASSALGSSGSPLHF,TGTGCCAGCAGCGCCTTAGGCAGTTCTGGTTCACCCCTCCACTTT
TRBJ2-3,TRBD2,TRBV20-1,few,CSASGVAGGRGDTQYF,TGCAGTGCTAGCGGTGTAGCGGGGGGGCGTGGAGATACGCAGTATTTT
TRBJ1-2,TRBD1,TRBV27,many,CASSPWTGGARGYTF,TGTGCCAGCAGTCCCTGGACAGGGGGCGCGAGGGGCTACACCTTC
TRBJ1-1,TRBD1,TRBV12-3/TRBV12-4,-,CASREGQGPEAFF,TGTGCCAGCAGGGAGGGACAGGGGCCTGAAGCTTTCTTT
TRBJ2-3,-,TRBV2,many,CASSEGALRTDTQYF,TGTGCCAGCAGCGAAGGGGCCCTCCGCACAGATACGCAGTATTTT
TRBJ2-1,-,TRBV7-9,-,CASSPPQNLNNEQFF,TGTGCCAGCAGCCCGCCCCAGAACTTGAACAATGAGCAGTTCTTC
TRBJ2-7,-,TRBV24-1,-,CATGGPYEQYF,TGTGCCACCGGAGGACCCTACGAGCAGTACTTC
TRBJ2-3,TRBD1,TRBV29-1,few,CSAGQVTDTQYF,TGCAGCGCGGGACAGGTCACAGATACGCAGTATTTT
TRBJ1-1,TRBD1,TRBV5-1,-,CASSTGTGETEAFF,TGCGCCAGCAGCACGGGGACAGGGGAGACTGAAGCTTTCTTT
TRBJ1-2,-,TRBV6-1,few,CATARGYGYTF,TGTGCCACCGCGAGGGGATATGGCTACACCTTC
TRBJ1-6,TRBD1,TRBV25-1,few,CASSEPDRDRLHF,TGTGCCAGCAGTGAACCCGACCGGGACAGACTCCACTTT
TRBJ2-3,-,TRBV18,many,CASSLQGLTDTQYF,TGTGCCAGCTCACTGCAGGGACTCACAGATACGCAGTATTTT
TRBJ2-5,-,TRBV7-9,-,CASSLATGRAETQYF,TGTGCCAGCAGCTTAGCAACGGGGCGCGCGGAGACCCAGTACTTC
TRBJ2-7,-,TRBV5-1,-,CVSSLYGNSYEQYF,TGCGTCAGCAGCTTGTATGGTAACTCCTACGAGCAGTACTTC
TRBJ2-5,TRBD1,TRBV6-6,-,CASSRDRVTETQYF,TGTGCCAGCAGCCGGGACAGGGTAACGGAGACCCAGTACTTC
TRBJ2-7,-,TRBV28,-,CASSFYGDFYEQYF,TGTGCCAGCAGTTTTTACGGGGACTTCTACGAGCAGTACTTC
TRBJ1-5,TRBD1,TRBV4-3,-,CASSQDGYNRGGQPQHF,TGCGCCAGCAGCCAAGATGGGTACAACAGGGGGGGCCAGCCCCAGCATTTT